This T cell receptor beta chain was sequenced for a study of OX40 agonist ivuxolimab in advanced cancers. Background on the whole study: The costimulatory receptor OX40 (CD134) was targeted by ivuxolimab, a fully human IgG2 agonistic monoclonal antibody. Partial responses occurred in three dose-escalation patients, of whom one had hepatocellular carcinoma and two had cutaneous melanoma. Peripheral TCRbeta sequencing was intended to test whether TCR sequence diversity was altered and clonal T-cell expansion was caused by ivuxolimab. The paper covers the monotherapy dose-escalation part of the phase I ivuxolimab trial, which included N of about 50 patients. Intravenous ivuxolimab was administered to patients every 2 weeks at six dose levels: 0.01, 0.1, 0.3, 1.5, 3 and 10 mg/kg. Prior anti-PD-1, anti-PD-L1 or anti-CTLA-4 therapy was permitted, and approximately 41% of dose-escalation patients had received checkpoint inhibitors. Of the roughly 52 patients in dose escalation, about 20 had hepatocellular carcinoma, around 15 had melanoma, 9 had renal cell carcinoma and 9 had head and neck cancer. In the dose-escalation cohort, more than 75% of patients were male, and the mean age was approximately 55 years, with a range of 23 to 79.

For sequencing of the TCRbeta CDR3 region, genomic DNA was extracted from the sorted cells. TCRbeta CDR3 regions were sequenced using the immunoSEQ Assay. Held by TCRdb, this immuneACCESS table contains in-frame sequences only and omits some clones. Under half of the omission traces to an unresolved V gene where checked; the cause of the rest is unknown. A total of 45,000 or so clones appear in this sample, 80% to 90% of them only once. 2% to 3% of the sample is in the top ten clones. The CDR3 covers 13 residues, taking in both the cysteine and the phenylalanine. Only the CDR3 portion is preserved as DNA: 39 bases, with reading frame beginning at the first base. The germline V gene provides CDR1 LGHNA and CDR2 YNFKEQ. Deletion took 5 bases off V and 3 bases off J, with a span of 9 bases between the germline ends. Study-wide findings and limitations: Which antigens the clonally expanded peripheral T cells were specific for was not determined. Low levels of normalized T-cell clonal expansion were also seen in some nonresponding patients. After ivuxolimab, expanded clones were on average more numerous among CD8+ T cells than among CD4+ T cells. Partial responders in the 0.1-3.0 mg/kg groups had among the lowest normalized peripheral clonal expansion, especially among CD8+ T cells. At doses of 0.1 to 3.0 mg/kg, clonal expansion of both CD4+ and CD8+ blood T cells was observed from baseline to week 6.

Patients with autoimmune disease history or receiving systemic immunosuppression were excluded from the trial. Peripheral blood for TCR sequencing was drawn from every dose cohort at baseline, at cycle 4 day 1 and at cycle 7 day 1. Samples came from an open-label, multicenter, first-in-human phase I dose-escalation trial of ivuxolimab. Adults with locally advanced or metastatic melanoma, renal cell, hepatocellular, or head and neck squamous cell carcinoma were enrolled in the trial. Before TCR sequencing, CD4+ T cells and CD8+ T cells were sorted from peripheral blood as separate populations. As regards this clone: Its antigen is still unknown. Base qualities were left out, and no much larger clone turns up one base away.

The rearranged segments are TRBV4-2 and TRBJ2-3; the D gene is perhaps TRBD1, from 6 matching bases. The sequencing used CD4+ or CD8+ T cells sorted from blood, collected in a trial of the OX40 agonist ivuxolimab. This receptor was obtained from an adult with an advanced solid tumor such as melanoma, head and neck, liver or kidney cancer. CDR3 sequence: CASSLQGTDTQYF. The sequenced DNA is TGTGCCAGCAGCTTGCAGGGGACAGATACGCAGTATTTT.